A single sample is the source of the 3 T cell receptor beta chains below, sequenced in a study of cytomegalovirus exposure and HLA in healthy donors. Repertoires were generated with immunoSEQ multiplex PCR, while TCRdb's copy carries only in-frame clones and drops some. The table has roughly 180,000 clones, approximately 84% seen once. Source material: PBMCs. The receptor source for this set is a young man in good health and CMV-seropositive.

J is TRBJ1-3 and V is TRBV5-6; 11 nucleotides line up with TRBD1. This CDR3 is 16 amino acids long. CDR1 and CDR2 from the germline V gene are SGHDT and YYEEEE. The V gene end was trimmed by 3 bases and the J gene end by 3 bases; junction bases not matched to a gene: 5. CDR3 coding DNA: TGTGCCAGCAGCTACGGACAGGGGGCAGATGGAAACACCATATATTTT. Its translation: CASSYGQGADGNTIYF.

CDR3 nucleotide sequence: TGTGCCAGCAGCCGGGGGGCGGTGGGTGAGCAGTTCTTC. This codes for CASSRGAVGEQFF. J is TRBJ2-1 and V is TRBV7-2; tentatively, D is TRBD2 (7 bases). Germline lookup yields CDR1 SGHTA and CDR2 FQGNSA. The CDR3 has 13 residues. The ends were cut back, 5 bases at V and 9 bases at J, with 14 bases in the middle.

The J gene is TRBJ2-7, the V gene TRBV2; the D is unclear. Trimming left V 6 bases short and J 3 bases short, with 9 bases between. Germline values: CDR1 SNHLY, CDR2 FYNNEI. The CDR3 extends over 12 amino acids. In DNA form, the CDR3 reads TGTGCCAGCAGCGACACAATCTACGAGCAGTACTTC. It codes for CASSDTIYEQYF.